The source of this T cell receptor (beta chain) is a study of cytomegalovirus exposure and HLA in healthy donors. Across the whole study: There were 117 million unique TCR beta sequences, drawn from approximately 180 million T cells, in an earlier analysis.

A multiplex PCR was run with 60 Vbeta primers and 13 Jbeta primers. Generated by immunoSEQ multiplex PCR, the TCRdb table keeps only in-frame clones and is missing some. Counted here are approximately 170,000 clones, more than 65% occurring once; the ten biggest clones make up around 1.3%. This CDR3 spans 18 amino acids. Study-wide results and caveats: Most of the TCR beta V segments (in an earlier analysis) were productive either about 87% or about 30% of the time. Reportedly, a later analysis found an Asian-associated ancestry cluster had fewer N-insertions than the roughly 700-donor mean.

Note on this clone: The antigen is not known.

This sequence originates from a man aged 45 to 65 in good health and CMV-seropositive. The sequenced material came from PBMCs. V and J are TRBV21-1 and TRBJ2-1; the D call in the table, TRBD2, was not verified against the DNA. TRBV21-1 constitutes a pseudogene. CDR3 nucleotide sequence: TGTGCCAGCAGCAAAGGTCTGCCTAGCGGGAGTAGGAACAATGAGCAGTTCTTC. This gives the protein CASSKGLPSGSRNNEQFF.